A selection of T cell receptor beta chains follows, all from one sample in a study of cytomegalovirus exposure and HLA in healthy donors. TCRdb's copy holds only in-frame clones and misses some; the assay was immunoSEQ multiplex PCR. The table records nearly 200,000 clones, around 86% of them present only once. The sample consisted of PBMCs. The receptors here all came from a woman aged 50 to 65 in good health and CMV-seropositive. CDR3s include the opening cysteine and the closing phenylalanine or tryptophan. A D gene is named only where the DNA matches it firmly. Not every row has a clone size; where given, it reads once, few, many or a size class.

j_gene	abundance	d_gene	v_gene	CDR3aa	CDR3nt
TRBJ2-2	.	TRBD1	TRBV5-1	CASSLDWTGAYTGELFF	TGCGCCAGCAGCTTGGATTGGACAGGGGCTTACACCGGGGAGCTGTTTTTT
TRBJ1-6	.	.	TRBV25-1	CASRDSEESPLHF	TGTGCCAGCAGGGACAGTGAGGAATCACCCCTCCACTTT
TRBJ2-1	.	TRBD2	TRBV5-1	CASSLAGAGEYNEQFF	TGCGCCAGCAGCTTGGCTGGAGCGGGAGAATACAATGAGCAGTTCTTC
TRBJ2-1	.	TRBD2	TRBV18	CASSLRLAGGYNEQFF	TGTGCCAGCTCCCTCCGACTAGCGGGGGGGTACAATGAGCAGTTCTTC
TRBJ1-3	.	.	TRBV9	CASSPRGSTSGNTIYF	TGTGCCAGCAGCCCTCGAGGGAGCACCTCTGGAAACACCATATATTTT
TRBJ1-4	few	.	TRBV7-9	CASSLGQATNEKLFF	TGTGCCAGCAGCTTAGGACAAGCAACTAATGAAAAACTGTTTTTT
TRBJ1-6	.	.	TRBV18	CASSIQDPANNSPLHF	TGTGCCAGCTCTATACAGGATCCGGCAAATAATTCACCCCTCCACTTT
TRBJ2-7	.	.	TRBV28	CASSFPGSIYEQYF	TGTGCCAGCAGTTTCCCAGGGTCAATTTACGAGCAGTACTTC
TRBJ1-2	.	.	TRBV5-4	CASSLAGLDYGYTF	TGTGCCAGCAGCTTGGCGGGGTTGGACTATGGCTACACCTTC
TRBJ1-2	few	.	TRBV2	CASSVSQGKGYTF	TGTGCCAGCAGTGTTAGTCAGGGTAAAGGCTACACCTTC